The 20 T cell receptor beta chains below all came from one sample that was sequenced in a study of response to subunit inactivated influenza vaccine. In TCRdb, the RT-PCR reads were re-called with MiXCR into one record per CDR3 protein. Among roughly 670,000 distinct CDR3 sequences listed, 13% to 15% were seen once. Specimen: PBMCs from blood, collected 14 to 15 days before vaccination. Receptors were obtained from a man aged 50 or older who received an inactivated influenza vaccine.

This chain links TRBV19 with TRBJ2-3; 10 bases match TRBD2. From germline, CDR1 is LNHDA and CDR2 SQIVND (reference sequence). V gave up 7 bases and J gave up 3 bases; unmatched junction bases: 10. CDR3 length: 16 residues. The CDR3 protein is CASKREGIQGTDTQYF. CDR3 bases: TGTGCCAGTAAGCGGGAGGGCATTCAGGGGACAGATACGCAGTATTTT.

The chain links TRBV28 to TRBJ2-7, with no clear D. The CDR3 sequence is 16 residues long. The V gene lost 5 bases and the J gene lost 0 bases, with 17 bases spanning the gap. Germline CDR1 and CDR2: MDHEN and SYDVKM. The CDR3 here is CASSLAYQRHSYEQYF. The DNA for the CDR3 is TGTGCCAGCAGTCTCGCTTACCAGCGCCACTCCTACGAGCAGTACTTC.

This clonotype occurred a few times. The chain recombines TRBV29-1 with TRBJ2-5, with a possible D match to TRBD2 (5 bases). The ends were cut back, 2 bases at V and 1 base at J, with 8 bases in the middle. This CDR3 is built from 13 residues. Germline V CDR1 and CDR2: SQVTM, ANQGSEA. CDR3 in amino acids: CSVERRLQETQYF. CDR3 coding DNA: TGCAGCGTTGAAAGGAGGCTCCAAGAGACCCAGTACTTC. Based on the CDR3 plus reference TRBV29-1 and TRBJ2-5, the full variable domain is SAVISQKPSRDICQRGTSLTIQCQVDSQVTMMFWYRQQPGQSLTLIATANQGSEATYESGFVIDKFPISRPNLTFSTLTVSNMSPEDSSIYLCSVERRLQETQYFGPGTRLLVL.

The rearrangement uses TRBV7-8 and TRBJ2-5; D is uncertain. CDR3 length equals 14 residues. V was shortened by 4 bases and J by 5 bases, with 14 bases between the two germline ends. The V gene's germline CDR1 is SGHVS and CDR2 FQNEAQ. CDR3 protein: CASSSDPGLETQYF. CDR3 in DNA: TGTGCCAGCAGCTCCGACCCCGGGCTGGAGACCCAGTACTTC.

This chain connects TRBV28 to TRBJ2-3; the match to TRBD1 covers 8 bases. J was trimmed by 5 bases and V by 7 bases; bases with no gene match: 5. Germline V CDR1 and CDR2: MDHEN, SYDVKM. This CDR3 has 13 amino acids. The CDR3: CASIPGGVDTQYF. The DNA for the CDR3 is TGTGCCAGCATCCCAGGGGGCGTAGATACGCAGTATTTT.

The J gene is TRBJ1-5, the V gene TRBV3-1; D unclear. The germline CDR1 and CDR2 sequences are LGHDT and YNNKEL (reference sequence). V shed 3 bases and J shed 3 bases, with 6 bases lying between them. The CDR3 covers 13 residues. The CDR3: CASSQGTNQPQHF. CDR3 coding DNA: TGTGCCAGCAGCCAGGGAACCAATCAGCCCCAGCATTTT. Drawing the rest from reference TRBV3-1 and TRBJ1-5, the complete variable domain is DTAVSQTPKYLVTQMGNDKSIKCEQNLGHDTMYWYKQDSKKFLKIMFSYNNKELIINETVPNRFSPKSPDKAHLNLHINSLELGDSAVYFCASSQGTNQPQHFGDGTRLSIL.

The V and J genes are TRBV27 and TRBJ2-1; perhaps TRBD2 as D (6 bases). Germline V CDR1 and CDR2: MNHEY, SMNVEV (reference sequence). Trimming pared 2 bases from V and 9 bases from J, leaving 11 bases between. CDR3 length: 13 amino acids. CDR3: CASSLGGSVEQFF. The DNA of the CDR3 is TGTGCCAGCAGTTTAGGGGGGAGCGTTGAGCAGTTCTTC.

This clonotype has a handful of counts. The chain combines TRBV6-5 with TRBJ2-7; unclear D gene. CDR1 is MNHEY and CDR2 is SVGAGI in the germline V gene. The V gene lost 7 bases and the J gene lost 3 bases, with 22 bases spanning the gap. The CDR3 consists of 16 residues. The CDR3 loop is CASIINGRYVVYEQYF. The CDR3 nucleotides are TGTGCCAGCATTATCAATGGTCGGTACGTTGTCTACGAGCAGTACTTC.

Many counts were recorded for this clonotype. J is TRBJ1-2 and V is TRBV25-1; D might be TRBD1 (5 bases). The germline V gene encodes CDR1 MGHDK and CDR2 SYGVNS. V lost 6 bases to trimming and J lost 2 bases, with 16 bases between them. This CDR3 region has 15 residues. In DNA, the CDR3 is TGTGCCAGCAGCACGACAATCGAGGGGAACTATGGCTACACCTTC. Translation: CASSTTIEGNYGYTF.

This clonotype was counted only a few times. The chain has TRBV5-6 and TRBJ2-2; TRBD1 aligns across 10 bases. Germline-derived CDR1 and CDR2 are SGHDT and YYEEEE. This CDR3 spans 16 amino acids. Trimming took 2 bases from V and 6 from J; bases not matched to a gene: 7. Written as DNA, the CDR3 is TGTGCCAGCAGCTTATTGGGGACAGGGGATTCCGGGGAGCTGTTTTTT. Encoded protein: CASSLLGTGDSGELFF. Using reference TRBV5-6 and TRBJ2-2 for the parts outside the CDR3, the full variable domain is DAGVTQSPTHLIKTRGQQVTLRCSPKSGHDTVSWYQQALGQGPQFIFQYYEEEERQRGNFPDRFSGHQFPNYSSELNVNALLLGDSALYLCASSLLGTGDSGELFFGEGSRLTVL.

This clonotype was counted many times. The chain combines TRBV30 with TRBJ1-4; D is uncertain. The germline V and J ends were trimmed by 5 bases and 5 bases, with 12 bases remaining between them. Germline CDR1 and CDR2: GTSNPN and SVGIG (reference sequence). The CDR3 runs 13 residues. The CDR3 sequence is CAWGRQLNEKLFF. Here the CDR3 DNA reads TGTGCCTGGGGGAGGCAGCTAAATGAAAAACTGTTTTTT. Full variable domain (remainder filled in from reference TRBV30 and TRBJ1-4): SQTIHQWPATLVQPVGSPLSLECTVEGTSNPNLYWYRQAAGRGLQLLFYSVGIGQISSEVPQNLSASRPQDRQFILSSKKLLLSDSGFYLCAWGRQLNEKLFFGSGTQLSVL.

This chain links TRBV20-1 with TRBJ2-5; 8 nucleotides line up with TRBD2. Germline V gene sequence: CDR1 DFQATT, CDR2 SNEGSKA (reference sequence). V shed 3 bases and J 6 bases; nucleotides not matched to a gene: 12. This CDR3 comprises 15 residues. CDR3 nucleotides: TGCAGTGCTAGCGACCAGCGGGAGAGGAGGAAGACCCAGTACTTC. Translated, it gives CSASDQRERRKTQYF.

This chain uses TRBV15 with TRBJ1-1; D might be TRBD1 (6 bases). Trimming took 5 bases from V and 1 from J, leaving 17 bases between them. CDR1 is LNHNV and CDR2 is YYDKDF in the germline V gene (reference sequence). This CDR3 has 16 residues. CDR3 sequence reads: CATSFARGGGNTEAFF. CDR3 in DNA: TGTGCCACCAGCTTCGCCCGAGGGGGTGGGAACACTGAAGCTTTCTTT. The full variable domain, its missing parts supplied by reference TRBV15 and TRBJ1-1, is DAMVIQNPRYQVTQFGKPVTLSCSQTLNHNVMYWYQQKSSQAPKLLFHYYDKDFNNEADTPDNFQSRRPNTSFCFLDIRSPGLGDTAMYLCATSFARGGGNTEAFFGQGTRLTVV.

The chain employs TRBV29-1 and TRBJ2-2, with D possibly TRBD2 on 5 matching bases. V shed 2 bases and J shed 4 bases, with 14 bases lying between them. The CDR3 sequence is 15 residues long. Germline CDR1 is SQVTM and CDR2 is ANQGSEA. The DNA for the CDR3 is TGCAGCGTTGAAAGAGGGAGTTCCGGCACCGGGGAGCTGTTTTTT. Its translation is CSVERGSSGTGELFF.

This chain links TRBV24-1 with TRBJ1-2; D unclear. Germline CDR1 KGHDR, CDR2 SFDVKD. V was cut by 4 bases and J by 7 bases, with 12 bases left in between. The CDR3 spans 13 residues. This CDR3 is CATSDEGYGGYTF. The CDR3 DNA follows: TGTGCCACCAGTGACGAGGGTTATGGTGGCTACACCTTC.

This clonotype has more than one count but fewer than ten. This rearrangement joins TRBV6-1 to TRBJ2-3; 8 bases map to TRBD2. Losses at the gene ends were 6 bases for V and 1 base for J; bases not matched to a gene: 6. The CDR3 sequence is 15 residues long. CDR1 is MNHNS and CDR2 is SASEGT in the germline V gene. The CDR3 protein is CASRSHGGGTDTQYF. The CDR3 DNA reads as TGTGCCAGCAGGTCCCACGGGGGGGGCACAGATACGCAGTATTTT.

This clonotype has more than one count but fewer than ten. The genes are TRBV7-2 and TRBJ1-5, with D uncertain. Germline CDR1 is SGHTA and CDR2 is FQGNSA. There are 14 residues in the CDR3. V lost 4 bases and J 4 bases, leaving 11 bases between the germline ends. CDR3 region: CASSSTLLNQPQHF. Here the CDR3 DNA reads TGTGCCAGCAGCTCCACCCTCCTGAATCAGCCCCAGCATTTT. The complete variable domain, with remaining parts taken from reference TRBV7-2 and TRBJ1-5, reads GAGVSQSPSNKVTEKGKDVELRCDPISGHTALYWYRQSLGQGLEFLIYFQGNSAPDKSGLPSDRFSAERTGGSVSTLTIQRTQQEDSAVYLCASSSTLLNQPQHFGDGTRLSIL.

J is TRBJ2-3 and V is TRBV10-3; D gene unclear. The germline gives CDR1 ENHRY, CDR2 SYGVKD. This CDR3 spans 14 amino acids. Trimming took 4 bases from V and 2 from J, leaving 10 bases between them. CDR3 nucleotide sequence: TGTGCCATCAGTGTAAGGCAGAACACAGATACGCAGTATTTT. Its translation: CAISVRQNTDTQYF.

The chain recombines TRBV27 with TRBJ2-6; D unresolved. The CDR3 length is 17 residues. Trimming pared 4 bases from V and 0 bases from J, leaving 13 bases between. The germline gives CDR1 MNHEY, CDR2 SMNVEV (reference sequence). The CDR3 spells CASSSLPTSSGANVLTF. The CDR3 DNA reads TGTGCCAGCAGTTCTCTCCCCACCAGCTCTGGGGCCAACGTCCTGACTTTC.

This clonotype was seen many times. The chain has TRBV20-1 and TRBJ2-1; 7 bases agree with TRBD1. The CDR3 spans 13 residues. Germline CDR1 reads DFQATT; CDR2 reads SNEGSKA (reference sequence). V was pared by 6 bases and J by 10 bases, with 12 bases of the junction left unmatched. CDR3 nucleotide sequence: TGCAGTGCACGAACAGGGGCTACAATCGAGCAGTTCTTC. Translated: CSARTGATIEQFF.